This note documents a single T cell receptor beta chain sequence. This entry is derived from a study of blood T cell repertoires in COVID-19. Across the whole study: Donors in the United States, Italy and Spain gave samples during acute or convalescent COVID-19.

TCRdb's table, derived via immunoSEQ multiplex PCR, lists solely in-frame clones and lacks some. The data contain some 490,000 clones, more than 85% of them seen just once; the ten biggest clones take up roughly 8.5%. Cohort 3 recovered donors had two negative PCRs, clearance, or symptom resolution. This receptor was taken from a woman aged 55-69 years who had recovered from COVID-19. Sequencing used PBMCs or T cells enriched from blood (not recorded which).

The CDR3 nucleotides read TGTGCCAGCGCCGCTAGCGGTTCCTACAATGAGCAGTTCTTC. Translation gives CASAASGSYNEQFF. This chain links TRBV18 with TRBJ2-1; 7 bases are shared with TRBD2. V lost 8 bases and J lost 1; bases outside the gene matches: 5. The CDR3 has 14 amino acids. Looked up from germline, CDR1 is KGHSH and CDR2 is LQKENI.